What follows are 18 T cell receptor beta chains derived from one specimen sequenced in a study of cytomegalovirus exposure and HLA in healthy donors. The PCR contained 60 Vbeta and 13 Jbeta primers. The data were produced by immunoSEQ multiplex PCR, yet TCRdb's version contains in-frame clones alone and is incomplete. The data hold about 110,000 clones, with more than 60% observed a single time. Sequencing used PBMCs. The receptors come from a woman in her forties or fifties in good health and CMV-seropositive.

The chain couples TRBV6-5 to TRBJ2-5, with D possibly being TRBD2 (6 bases). The V end was cut by 9 bases, the J end by 6 bases, with 14 bases between. Germline CDR1 reads MNHEY; CDR2 reads SVGAGI. CDR3 size: 12 residues. The CDR3 nucleotides read TGTGCCAGTGGGACTCCCCCCCAGACCCAGTACTTC. This gives the protein CASGTPPQTQYF.

The genes are TRBV11-2 and TRBJ2-7, with TRBD1 matching 12 bases. Germline CDR1 reads SGHAT; CDR2 reads FQNNGV. The CDR3 runs 14 residues. J lost 5 bases, V lost 2 bases, and 1 base had no gene match. CDR3: CASSLRDRGHEQYF. The CDR3 DNA follows: TGTGCCAGCAGCTTACGGGACAGGGGGCACGAGCAGTACTTC.

The J gene is TRBJ1-1, the V gene TRBV5-1; maybe TRBD1 (5 bases). V was clipped by 0 bases and J by 0 bases, with 6 bases between them. CDR3 length equals 14 residues. CDR1 is SGHRS and CDR2 is YFSETQ in the germline V gene. The CDR3 here is CASSLGTMNTEAFF. In nucleotides, the CDR3 is TGCGCCAGCAGCTTGGGGACAATGAACACTGAAGCTTTCTTT.

The rearrangement links TRBV19 to TRBJ2-1, with D tentatively TRBD2 (6 bases). The V gene lost 6 bases and the J gene lost 7 bases, with 13 bases spanning the gap. CDR1 and CDR2 (germline): LNHDA, SQIVND (reference sequence). The CDR3 consists of 13 residues. The chain's CDR3 is CASRRDPWNEQFF. The CDR3 bases are TGTGCCAGTAGGCGGGACCCCTGGAATGAGCAGTTCTTC. Filled out from reference TRBV19 and TRBJ2-1, the complete variable domain reads DGGITQSPKYLFRKEGQNVTLSCEQNLNHDAMYWYRQDPGQGLRLIYYSQIVNDFQKGDIAEGYSVSREKKESFPLTVTSAQKNPTAFYLCASRRDPWNEQFFGPGTRLTVL.

V gene TRBV5-4 combines with J gene TRBJ1-2; 9 bases agree with TRBD1. Germline-derived CDR1 and CDR2 are SGHNT and YYREEE (reference sequence). CDR3 size: 15 residues. J lost 4 bases, V lost 5 bases, and 9 bases had no gene match. In DNA form, the CDR3 reads TGTGCCAGCAGTCTCCCGACAGGGGGAAGCTATGGCTACACCTTC. Translation gives CASSLPTGGSYGYTF.

As regards this clone: Other nucleotide sequences from this sample produce the same CDR3. The chain employs TRBV5-1 and TRBJ1-1, with D perhaps TRBD1 (6 bases). Trimming removed 0 bases at V and 0 bases at J, with 6 bases between. The CDR3 totals 14 residues. CDR1 and CDR2 (germline): SGHRS, YFSETQ. CDR3 in DNA: TGCGCCAGCAGCTTGGACAGGGTGAACACTGAAGCTTTCTTT. This translates into CASSLDRVNTEAFF.

This chain uses TRBV5-1 with TRBJ2-3; 8 bases agree with TRBD1. The CDR3 has 16 amino acids. The V gene's germline CDR1 is SGHRS and CDR2 YFSETQ. V trimming: 0 bases; J trimming: 0 bases; junction bases outside the gene matches: 3. CDR3 sequence reads: CASSLARQGSTDTQYF. The DNA of the CDR3 is TGCGCCAGCAGCTTGGCGAGACAGGGGAGCACAGATACGCAGTATTTT.

This chain joins TRBV7-3 and TRBJ2-3, with 13 bases identical to TRBD2. The CDR3 runs to 16 residues. J was trimmed by 2 bases and V by 5 bases; bases with no gene match: 4. Per germline, CDR1 SGHTA and CDR2 FQGTGA. Here the CDR3 reads CASSTGTSGATDTQYF. CDR3 sequence (DNA): TGTGCCAGCAGCACTGGGACTAGCGGGGCCACAGATACGCAGTATTTT.

The sample holds one count of this clone. The rearrangement joins TRBV21-1 to TRBJ1-5; TRBD1, as called in the table, went unchecked against the DNA. TRBV21-1 is designated a pseudogene. The CDR3 spans 14 residues. The CDR3 coding sequence is TGTGCCAGCAGCATTGACAGAGGCAATCAGCCCCAGCATTTT. Translation: CASSIDRGNQPQHF.

This clone has just a few counts. This chain uses TRBV6-5 with TRBJ2-7; 8 positions match TRBD2. V dropped 2 bases and J dropped 5; count of bases not matched to a gene: 5. Germline lookup yields CDR1 MNHEY and CDR2 SVGAGI. The CDR3 extends over 14 amino acids. The CDR3 region has the DNA TGTGCCAGCAGTTACAGGACAGCGGGGGACGAGCAGTACTTC. Translated: CASSYRTAGDEQYF.

Only one count was recorded for this clone. This chain joins TRBV19 and TRBJ2-7; D is possibly TRBD2 (5 bases). V lost 5 bases and J lost 1, with 12 bases in between. The CDR3 totals 14 residues. CDR1 and CDR2 (germline): LNHDA, SQIVND (reference sequence). CDR3: CASSPQDFSYEQYF. The CDR3 region has the DNA TGTGCCAGTAGTCCCCAGGACTTTTCCTACGAGCAGTACTTC.

The chain uses TRBV5-4 and TRBJ2-7; a possible D gene is TRBD2 (6 bases). Germline V gene lookup returns CDR1 SGHNT and CDR2 YYREEE (reference sequence). The CDR3 length is 17 residues. V dropped 4 bases and J dropped 0 bases, with 20 bases sitting between them. The CDR3 is CASSRPMGGQVSYEQYF. CDR3 DNA: TGTGCCAGCAGCAGACCGATGGGGGGTCAAGTCTCCTACGAGCAGTACTTC.

This clone was picked up a small number of times. In DNA form, the CDR3 reads TGTGCGGGTGACAGAACTAATGAAAAACTGTTTTTT. This sequence encodes CAGDRTNEKLFF. The chain joins TRBV7-9 to TRBJ1-4, with TRBD1 as a possible D gene (5 bases). This CDR3 has 12 residues. Germline V gene lookup returns CDR1 SEHNR and CDR2 FQNEAQ (reference sequence).

The J gene is TRBJ2-7, the V gene TRBV21-1; the table's D call of TRBD1 was not tested on the DNA. TRBV21-1 is shown as a pseudogene. This CDR3 has 18 amino acids. This CDR3 is CASSIHRGVGATTYEQYF. In DNA form, the CDR3 reads TGTGCCAGCAGCATACACAGGGGGGTAGGGGCGACTACCTACGAGCAGTACTTC.

This chain links TRBV19 with TRBJ2-3; D is possibly TRBD2 (6 bases). The CDR3 spans 16 residues. Germline-derived CDR1 and CDR2 are LNHDA and SQIVND (reference sequence). The germline V and J ends were trimmed by 3 bases and 1 base, with 14 bases remaining between them. The CDR3 reads CASSIVGVAGTDTQYF. In DNA form, the CDR3 reads TGTGCCAGTAGTATTGTCGGGGTAGCGGGCACAGATACGCAGTATTTT.

The gene calls are TRBV11-2 and TRBJ2-1; 11 positions agree with TRBD2. With 5 bases clipped from V and 8 bases from J, the junction kept 5 bases outside the gene matches. Germline values: CDR1 SGHAT, CDR2 FQNNGV. CDR3 size: 14 residues. CDR3 protein: CASSVSGGADEQFF. CDR3 nucleotides: TGTGCCAGCAGCGTTAGCGGGGGGGCCGATGAGCAGTTCTTC.

This clone was counted once. V is TRBV5-1 and J is TRBJ1-1; a weak D match, TRBD1 (6 bases). Trimming stripped 2 bases from V and 1 base from J, with 12 bases between. The CDR3 is 15 amino acids. CDR1 and CDR2 from the germline V gene are SGHRS and YFSETQ. The CDR3 region is CASSLEGHRNTEAFF. CDR3 in DNA: TGCGCCAGCAGCTTAGAGGGACATCGGAACACTGAAGCTTTCTTT.

Worth noting for this clone: It is likely a read error, because the conserved phenylalanine at the end of the CDR3 is missing. The DNA is left out, because the CDR3 cannot be placed on it with certainty; the CDR3 is given as TCRdb lists it. The chain links TRBV2 to TRBJ2-3; TRBD2 is the table's D call and was not checked against the DNA. The V gene's germline CDR1 is SNHLY and CDR2 FYNNEI. The CDR3 length equals 13 residues, ends included. This CDR3 reads CASSEVGLAGPRL.